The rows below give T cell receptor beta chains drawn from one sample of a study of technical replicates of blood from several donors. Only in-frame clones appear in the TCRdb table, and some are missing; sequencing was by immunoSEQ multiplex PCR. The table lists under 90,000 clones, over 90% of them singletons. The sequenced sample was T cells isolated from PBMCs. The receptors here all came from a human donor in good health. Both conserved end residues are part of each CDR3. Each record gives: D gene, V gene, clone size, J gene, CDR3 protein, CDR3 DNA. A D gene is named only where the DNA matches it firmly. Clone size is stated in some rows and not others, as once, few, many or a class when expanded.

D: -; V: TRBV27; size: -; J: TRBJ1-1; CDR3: CASSLGRNTEAFF; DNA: TGTGCCAGCAGTTTGGGGAGGAACACTGAAGCTTTCTTT
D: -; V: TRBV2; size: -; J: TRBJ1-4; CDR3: CASKSRQTFATNEKLFF; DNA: TGTGCCAGCAAATCGAGACAAACCTTTGCAACTAATGAAAAACTGTTTTTT
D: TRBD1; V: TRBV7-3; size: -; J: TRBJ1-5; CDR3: CASSLLPRGQGPSNQPQHF; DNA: TGTGCCAGCAGCCTCCTCCCCCGGGGACAGGGTCCGAGCAATCAGCCCCAGCATTTT
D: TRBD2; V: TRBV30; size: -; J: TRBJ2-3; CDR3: CASTGGTGGVTQYF; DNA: TGTGCCTCGACCGGGGGGACGGGTGGGGTGACGCAGTATTTT
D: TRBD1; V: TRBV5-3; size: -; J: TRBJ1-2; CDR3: CARSTDRYNYGYTF; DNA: TGTGCCAGAAGCACGGACAGGTATAACTATGGCTACACCTTC
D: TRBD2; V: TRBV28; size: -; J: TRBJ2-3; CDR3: CASTPAGAGDTQYF; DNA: TGTGCCAGCACTCCCGCGGGAGCAGGAGATACGCAGTATTTT
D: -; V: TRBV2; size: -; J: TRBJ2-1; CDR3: CASSGGRNEQFF; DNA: TGTGCCAGCAGTGGGGGCCGCAATGAGCAGTTCTTC
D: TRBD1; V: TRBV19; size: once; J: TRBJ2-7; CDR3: CASSPQGQGAYEQYF; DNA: TGTGCCAGTAGCCCACAGGGACAGGGGGCTTACGAGCAGTACTTC
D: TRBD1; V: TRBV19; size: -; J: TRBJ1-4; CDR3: CASSIRGTGSEKLFF; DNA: TGTGCCAGTAGTATTAGGGGGACAGGCAGTGAAAAACTGTTTTTT
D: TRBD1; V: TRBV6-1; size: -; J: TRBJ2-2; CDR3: CASSESTGGAGELFF; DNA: TGTGCCAGCAGTGAAAGTACAGGGGGCGCCGGGGAGCTGTTTTTT
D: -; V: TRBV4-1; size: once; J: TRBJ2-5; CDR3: CASSQNMETGEGETQYF; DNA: TGCGCCAGCAGCCAGAATATGGAGACAGGGGAGGGGGAGACCCAGTACTTC
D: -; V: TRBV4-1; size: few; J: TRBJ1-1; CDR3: CASSQAGGGTEAFF; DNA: TGCGCCAGCAGCCAAGCGGGGGGTGGCACTGAAGCTTTCTTT
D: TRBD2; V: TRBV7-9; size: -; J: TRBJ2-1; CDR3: CASSPRWTSGSYNEQFF; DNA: TGTGCCAGCAGCCCCCGGTGGACTAGCGGGTCCTACAATGAGCAGTTCTTC
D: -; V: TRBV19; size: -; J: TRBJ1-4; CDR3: CASSVSAGGNYEKLFF; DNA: TGTGCCAGTAGTGTTTCCGCAGGCGGGAATTATGAAAAACTGTTTTTT
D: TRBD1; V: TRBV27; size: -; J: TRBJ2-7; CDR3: CASSLLGGAERRHF; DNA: TGTGCCAGCAGTTTGTTAGGGGGCGCCGAGCGGCGTCACTTC
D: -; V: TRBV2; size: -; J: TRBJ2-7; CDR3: CAGRTISYEQYF; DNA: TGTGCCGGGAGGACAATCTCCTACGAGCAGTACTTC
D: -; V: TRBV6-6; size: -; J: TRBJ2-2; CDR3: CASSYSNTNTGELFF; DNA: TGTGCCAGCAGTTACTCGAACACAAACACCGGGGAGCTGTTTTTT
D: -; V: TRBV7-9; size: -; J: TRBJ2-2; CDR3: CASSTVGGEMNTGELFF; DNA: TGTGCCAGCAGCACCGTAGGGGGGGAGATGAACACCGGGGAGCTGTTTTTT
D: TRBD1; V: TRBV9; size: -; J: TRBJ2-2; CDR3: CASSLLGQGAPGELFF; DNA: TGTGCCAGCAGCCTCCTGGGACAGGGGGCGCCCGGGGAGCTGTTTTTT
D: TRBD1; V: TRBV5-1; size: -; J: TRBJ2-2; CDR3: CASSSDRANTGELFF; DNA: TGCGCCAGCAGCTCTGACAGGGCGAACACCGGGGAGCTGTTTTTT
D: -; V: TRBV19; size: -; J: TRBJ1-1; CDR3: CATIRGWGPAEAFF; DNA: TGTGCCACAATTAGGGGATGGGGGCCCGCTGAAGCTTTCTTT
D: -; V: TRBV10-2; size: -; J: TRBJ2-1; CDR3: CASSAWTDYNEQFF; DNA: TGCGCCAGCAGCGCGTGGACAGATTACAATGAGCAGTTCTTC
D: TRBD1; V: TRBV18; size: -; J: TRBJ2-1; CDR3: CASSRGQGSYNEQFF; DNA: TGTGCCAGCTCACGCGGACAGGGGAGCTACAATGAGCAGTTCTTC
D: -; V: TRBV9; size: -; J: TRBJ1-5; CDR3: CASSVGASNHQPQHF; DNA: TGTGCCAGCAGCGTAGGGGCGTCTAATCATCAGCCCCAGCATTTT
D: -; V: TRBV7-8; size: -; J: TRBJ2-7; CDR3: CASSLEGAEQYF; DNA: TGTGCCAGCAGCTTAGAGGGAGCCGAGCAGTACTTC
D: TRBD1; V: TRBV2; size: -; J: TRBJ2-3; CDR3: CASSPGTGGADTQYF; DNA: TGTGCCAGCAGTCCCGGGACAGGGGGCGCAGATACGCAGTATTTT
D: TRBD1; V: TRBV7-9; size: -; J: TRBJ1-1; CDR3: CASSAGTERNTEAFF; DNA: TGTGCCAGCAGCGCCGGGACAGAGAGAAACACTGAAGCTTTCTTT
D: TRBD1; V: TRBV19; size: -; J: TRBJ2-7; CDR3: CASSWTGGYEQYF; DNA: TGTGCCAGTAGTTGGACAGGGGGCTACGAGCAGTACTTC
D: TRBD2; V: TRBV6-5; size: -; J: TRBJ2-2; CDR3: CASGSGGATTGELFF; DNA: TGTGCCAGCGGTAGCGGGGGGGCCACCACCGGGGAGCTGTTTTTT
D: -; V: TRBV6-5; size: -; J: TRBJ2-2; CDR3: CASSYSLSPVTGELFF; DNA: TGTGCCAGCAGTTACTCTCTTAGCCCCGTCACCGGGGAGCTGTTTTTT
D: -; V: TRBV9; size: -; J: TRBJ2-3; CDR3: CASSVEGGGLSTDTQYF; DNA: TGTGCCAGCAGCGTAGAGGGGGGGGGCCTTAGCACAGATACGCAGTATTTT
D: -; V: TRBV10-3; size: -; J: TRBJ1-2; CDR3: CAIREEENYGYTF; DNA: TGTGCCATCAGGGAGGAGGAAAACTATGGCTACACCTTC
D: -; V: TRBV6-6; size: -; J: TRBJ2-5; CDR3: CASTYDGETQYF; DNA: TGTGCCAGCACCTATGACGGGGAGACCCAGTACTTC
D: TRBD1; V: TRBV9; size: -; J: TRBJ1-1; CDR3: CASSATGTVGTEAFF; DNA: TGTGCCAGCAGCGCGACAGGGACTGTAGGGACTGAAGCTTTCTTT
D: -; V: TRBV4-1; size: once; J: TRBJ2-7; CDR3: CASSQVAGQIGYEQYF; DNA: TGCGCCAGCAGCCAAGTAGCGGGACAGATCGGCTACGAGCAGTACTTC
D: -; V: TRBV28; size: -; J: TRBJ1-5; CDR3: CASSQPAGPQHF; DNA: TGTGCCAGCAGTCAACCAGCGGGGCCCCAGCATTTT
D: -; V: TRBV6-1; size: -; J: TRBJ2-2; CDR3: CATPTVNTGELFF; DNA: TGTGCCACTCCGACTGTGAACACCGGGGAGCTGTTTTTT
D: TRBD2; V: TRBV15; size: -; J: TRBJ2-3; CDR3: CATSQSGRASDTQYF; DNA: TGTGCCACCAGCCAAAGCGGGAGGGCCTCGGATACGCAGTATTTT
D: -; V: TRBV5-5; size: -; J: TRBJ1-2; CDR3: CASSAYRTLTPYGYTF; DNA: TGTGCCAGCAGCGCGTACAGGACACTCACCCCCTATGGCTACACCTTC
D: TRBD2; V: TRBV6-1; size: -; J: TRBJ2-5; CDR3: CASSEEYRAGGRLATQYF; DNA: TGTGCCAGCAGTGAAGAATACAGAGCGGGAGGACGGTTGGCGACCCAGTACTTC
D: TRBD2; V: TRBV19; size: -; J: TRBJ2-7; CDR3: CASSIWSGTSYEQYF; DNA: TGTGCCAGTAGTATTTGGTCCGGGACTAGTTACGAGCAGTACTTC
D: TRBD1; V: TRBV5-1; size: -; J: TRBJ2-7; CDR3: CASSTKGTGVYEQYF; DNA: TGCGCCAGCAGCACGAAAGGGACAGGGGTCTACGAGCAGTACTTC